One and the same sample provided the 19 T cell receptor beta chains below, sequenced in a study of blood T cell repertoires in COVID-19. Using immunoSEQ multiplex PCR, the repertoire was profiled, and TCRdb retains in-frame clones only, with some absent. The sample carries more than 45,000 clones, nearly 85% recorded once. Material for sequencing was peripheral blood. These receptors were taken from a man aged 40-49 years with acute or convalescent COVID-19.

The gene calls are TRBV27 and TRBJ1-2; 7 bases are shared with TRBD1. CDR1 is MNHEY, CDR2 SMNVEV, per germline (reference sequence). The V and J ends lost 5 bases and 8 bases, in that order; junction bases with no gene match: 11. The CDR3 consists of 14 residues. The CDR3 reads CASSVGRGSPGYTF. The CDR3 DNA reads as TGTGCCAGCAGTGTAGGCAGGGGGAGCCCCGGCTACACCTTC.

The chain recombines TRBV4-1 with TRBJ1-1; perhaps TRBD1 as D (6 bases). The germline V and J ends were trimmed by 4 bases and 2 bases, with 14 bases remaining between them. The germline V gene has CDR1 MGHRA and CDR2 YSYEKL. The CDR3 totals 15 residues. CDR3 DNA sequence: TGCGCCAGCAGCCTTTTGGCGGGGGCCAACACTGAAGCTTTCTTT. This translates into CASSLLAGANTEAFF.

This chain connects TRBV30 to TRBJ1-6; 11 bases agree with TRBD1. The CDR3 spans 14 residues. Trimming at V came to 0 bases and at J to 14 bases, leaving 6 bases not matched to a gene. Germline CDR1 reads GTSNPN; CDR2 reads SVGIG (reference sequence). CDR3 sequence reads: CAWSVWTGGASLHF. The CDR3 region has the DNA TGTGCCTGGAGTGTATGGACAGGGGGCGCATCCCTCCACTTT.

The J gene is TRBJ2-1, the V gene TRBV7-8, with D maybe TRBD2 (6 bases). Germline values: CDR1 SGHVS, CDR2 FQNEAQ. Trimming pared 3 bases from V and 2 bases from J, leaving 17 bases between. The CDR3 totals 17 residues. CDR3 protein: CASSFLSNSGAYNEQFF. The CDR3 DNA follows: TGTGCCAGCAGCTTTCTGAGTAATAGCGGTGCCTACAATGAGCAGTTCTTC. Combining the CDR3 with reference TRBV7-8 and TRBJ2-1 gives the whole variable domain GAGVSQSPRYKVAKRGQDVALRCDPISGHVSLFWYQQALGQGPEFLTYFQNEAQLDKSGLPSDRFFAERPEGSVSTLKIQRTQQEDSAVYLCASSFLSNSGAYNEQFFGPGTRLTVL.

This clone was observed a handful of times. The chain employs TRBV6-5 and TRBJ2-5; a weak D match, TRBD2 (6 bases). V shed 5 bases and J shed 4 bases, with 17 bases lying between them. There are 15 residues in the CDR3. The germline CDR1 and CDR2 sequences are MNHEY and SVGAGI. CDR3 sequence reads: CASSPRREIVETQYF. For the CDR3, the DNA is TGTGCCAGCAGTCCACGCCGGGAGATCGTAGAGACCCAGTACTTC.

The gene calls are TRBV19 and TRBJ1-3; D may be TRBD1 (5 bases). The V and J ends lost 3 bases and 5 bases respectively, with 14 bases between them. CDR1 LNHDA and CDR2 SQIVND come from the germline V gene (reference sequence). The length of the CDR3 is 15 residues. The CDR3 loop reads CASSITDNSRNTIYF. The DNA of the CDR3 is TGTGCCAGTAGTATTACGGACAACAGCCGAAACACCATATATTTT.

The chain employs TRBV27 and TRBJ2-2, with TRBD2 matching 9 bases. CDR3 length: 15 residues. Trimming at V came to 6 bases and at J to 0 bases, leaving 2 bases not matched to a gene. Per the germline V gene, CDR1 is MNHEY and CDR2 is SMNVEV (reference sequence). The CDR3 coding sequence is TGTGCCAGCAGCCAGCGGGGGGCGAACACCGGGGAGCTGTTTTTT. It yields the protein CASSQRGANTGELFF.

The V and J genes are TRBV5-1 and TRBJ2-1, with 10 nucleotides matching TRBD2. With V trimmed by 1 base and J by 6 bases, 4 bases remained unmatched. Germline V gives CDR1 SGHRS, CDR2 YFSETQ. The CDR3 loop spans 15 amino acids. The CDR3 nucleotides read TGCGCCAGCAGCTTGCGTGGGACTAGCGTCAATGAGCAGTTCTTC. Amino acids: CASSLRGTSVNEQFF.

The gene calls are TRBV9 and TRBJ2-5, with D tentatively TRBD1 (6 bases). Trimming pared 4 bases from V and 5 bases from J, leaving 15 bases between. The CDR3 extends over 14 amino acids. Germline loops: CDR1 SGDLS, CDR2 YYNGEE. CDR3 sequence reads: CASSPTGTGETQYF. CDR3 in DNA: TGTGCCAGCAGCCCGACAGGAACTGGCGAGACCCAGTACTTC.

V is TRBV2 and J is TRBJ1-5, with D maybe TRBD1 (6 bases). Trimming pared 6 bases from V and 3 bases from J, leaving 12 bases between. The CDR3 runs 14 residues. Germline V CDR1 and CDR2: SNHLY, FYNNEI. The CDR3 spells CASSLGQNNQPQHF. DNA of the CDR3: TGTGCCAGCAGCTTAGGACAGAACAATCAGCCCCAGCATTTT.

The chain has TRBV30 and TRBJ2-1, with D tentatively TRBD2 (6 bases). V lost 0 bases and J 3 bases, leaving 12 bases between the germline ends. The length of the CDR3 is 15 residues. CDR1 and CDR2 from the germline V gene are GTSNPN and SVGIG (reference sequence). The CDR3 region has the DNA TGTGCCTGGAGTGTGCGGGGTGGTGGCTACAATGAGCAGTTCTTC. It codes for CAWSVRGGGYNEQFF.

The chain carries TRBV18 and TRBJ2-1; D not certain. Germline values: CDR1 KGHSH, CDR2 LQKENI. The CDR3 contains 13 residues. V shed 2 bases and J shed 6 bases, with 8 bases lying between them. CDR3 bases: TGTGCCAGCTCACCAATTCCCGGCAATGAGCAGTTCTTC. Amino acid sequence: CASSPIPGNEQFF.

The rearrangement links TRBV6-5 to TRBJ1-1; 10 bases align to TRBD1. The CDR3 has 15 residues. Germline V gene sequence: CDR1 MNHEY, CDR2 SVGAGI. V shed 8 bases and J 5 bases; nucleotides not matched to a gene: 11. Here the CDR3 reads CASLLRTGGWTEAFF. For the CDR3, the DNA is TGTGCCAGCCTTCTCAGGACAGGGGGATGGACTGAAGCTTTCTTT.

CDR3 DNA sequence: TGTGCCAGCAGCCAAGATCATAGCGGGAGGGGAGCCTACAATGAGCAGTTCTTC. It codes for CASSQDHSGRGAYNEQFF. The chain combines TRBV14 with TRBJ2-1; 11 positions match TRBD2. Germline-derived CDR1 and CDR2 are SGHDN and FVKESK. J was trimmed by 2 bases and V by 0 bases; bases with no gene match: 6. The CDR3 runs 18 residues. The full variable domain, in which reference TRBV14 and TRBJ2-1 provide the parts outside the CDR3, is EAGVTQFPSHSVIEKGQTVTLRCDPISGHDNLYWYRRVMGKEIKFLLHFVKESKQDESGMPNNRFLAERTGGTYSTLKVQPAELEDSGVYFCASSQDHSGRGAYNEQFFGPGTRLTVL.

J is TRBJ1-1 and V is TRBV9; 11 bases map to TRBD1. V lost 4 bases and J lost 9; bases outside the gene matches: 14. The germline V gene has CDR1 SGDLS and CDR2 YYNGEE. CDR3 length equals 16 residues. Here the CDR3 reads CASSPIVTGTGGKAFF. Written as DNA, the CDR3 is TGTGCCAGCAGCCCAATAGTAACCGGGACAGGGGGTAAAGCTTTCTTT.

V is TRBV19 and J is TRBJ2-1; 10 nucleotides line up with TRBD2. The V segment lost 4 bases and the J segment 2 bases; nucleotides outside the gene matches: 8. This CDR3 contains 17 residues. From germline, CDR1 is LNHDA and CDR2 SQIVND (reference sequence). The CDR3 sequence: CASSTPESGRAYNEQFF. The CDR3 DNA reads TGTGCCAGTAGTACCCCCGAAAGCGGGAGGGCCTACAATGAGCAGTTCTTC.

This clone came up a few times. The CDR3 region has the DNA TGCGCCAGCGCCTCCCTGGCGGGCCATGAGCAGTTCTTC. It yields the protein CASASLAGHEQFF. This chain links TRBV5-1 with TRBJ2-1; D is possibly TRBD2 (5 bases). In germline, CDR1 is SGHRS, CDR2 YFSETQ. V was shortened by 7 bases and J by 8 bases, with 16 bases between the two germline ends. The CDR3 totals 13 residues.

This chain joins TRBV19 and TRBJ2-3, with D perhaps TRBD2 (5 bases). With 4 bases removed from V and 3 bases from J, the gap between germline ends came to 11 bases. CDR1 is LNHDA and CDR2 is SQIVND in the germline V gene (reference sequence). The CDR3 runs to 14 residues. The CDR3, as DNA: TGTGCCAGTAGTACGAAGCGGATTACAGATACGCAGTATTTT. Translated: CASSTKRITDTQYF. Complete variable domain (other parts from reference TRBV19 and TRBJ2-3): DGGITQSPKYLFRKEGQNVTLSCEQNLNHDAMYWYRQDPGQGLRLIYYSQIVNDFQKGDIAEGYSVSREKKESFPLTVTSAQKNPTAFYLCASSTKRITDTQYFGPGTRLTVL.

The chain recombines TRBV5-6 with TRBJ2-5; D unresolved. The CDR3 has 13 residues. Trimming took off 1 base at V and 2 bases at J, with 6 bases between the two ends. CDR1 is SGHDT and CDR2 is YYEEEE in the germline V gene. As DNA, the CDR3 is TGTGCCAGCAGCTTGTGGAGTCAAGAGACCCAGTACTTC. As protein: CASSLWSQETQYF. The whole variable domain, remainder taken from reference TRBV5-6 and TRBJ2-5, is DAGVTQSPTHLIKTRGQQVTLRCSPKSGHDTVSWYQQALGQGPQFIFQYYEEEERQRGNFPDRFSGHQFPNYSSELNVNALLLGDSALYLCASSLWSQETQYFGPGTRLLVL.